Below, 18 T cell receptor beta chains from the same sample are listed, as sequenced in a study of shared clonotypes between healthy human individuals. Sequencing was performed with immunoSEQ multiplex PCR; in TCRdb, only in-frame clones are kept and a portion is missing. The table lists approximately 1.4 million clones, around 98% of them singletons, with approximately 0.45% in the top ten. Material for sequencing was naive CD4+ T cells sorted from blood. Subset indicated: CD45RA+ positively selected. The origin of the receptors is a man in his thirties or forties in good health.

CDR3 loop: CASSLLAGLSTDTQYF. For the CDR3, the DNA is TGTGCCAGCAGCCTTCTAGCGGGGCTGAGCACAGATACGCAGTATTTT. The gene calls are TRBV7-2 and TRBJ2-3, with TRBD2 matching 9 bases. CDR1 and CDR2 (germline): SGHTA, FQGNSA. This CDR3 has 16 residues. Losses at the gene ends were 5 bases for V and 0 bases for J; bases not matched to a gene: 6.

This chain uses TRBV9 with TRBJ2-3; D unresolved. Per the germline V gene, CDR1 is SGDLS and CDR2 is YYNGEE. V was cut by 4 bases and J by 6 bases, with 15 bases left in between. The CDR3 is made up of 14 amino acids. The CDR3 loop is CASSPMTWSDTQYF. The CDR3 region has the DNA TGTGCCAGCAGCCCGATGACCTGGAGCGATACGCAGTATTTT.

With regard to this clone: This sample also contains other DNA sequences that code for the same CDR3. The genes are TRBV11-2 and TRBJ1-5; a weak D match, TRBD1 (6 bases). The germline gives CDR1 SGHAT, CDR2 FQNNGV. The V end was cut by 0 bases, the J end by 0 bases, with 6 bases between. CDR3 length: 15 residues. CDR3 in amino acids: CASSLEGGSNQPQHF. In DNA form, the CDR3 reads TGTGCCAGCAGCTTAGAAGGGGGTAGCAATCAGCCCCAGCATTTT.

The V and J genes are TRBV27 and TRBJ2-7, with D unresolved. CDR1 and CDR2 (germline): MNHEY, SMNVEV (reference sequence). Trimming took off 0 bases at V and 3 bases at J, with 6 bases between the two ends. The CDR3 is made up of 13 amino acids. Written as DNA, the CDR3 is TGTGCCAGCAGTTTATCGATGGACTACGAGCAGTACTTC. It yields the protein CASSLSMDYEQYF.

This clone occurred once. The V gene is TRBV10-1, the J gene TRBJ2-1, with D possibly being TRBD2 (5 bases). The germline CDR1 and CDR2 sequences are WNHNN and SYGVQD (reference sequence). V was cut by 4 bases and J by 1 base, with 14 bases left in between. This CDR3 is built from 16 residues. As DNA, the CDR3 is TGCGCCAGCAGTGGAGGGCAGAATGATTCCTACAATGAGCAGTTCTTC. Amino acid sequence: CASSGGQNDSYNEQFF.

The rearrangement joins TRBV5-4 to TRBJ2-6; unclear D gene. Germline CDR1 is SGHNT and CDR2 is YYREEE (reference sequence). This CDR3 is built from 14 residues. Trimming shortened V by 3 bases and J by 4 bases, and 8 bases separated the two germline ends. In DNA form, the CDR3 reads TGTGCCAGCAGCTCCATGGGGGGGGCCAACGTCCTGACTTTC. It specifies CASSSMGGANVLTF.

This clone was counted many times. The chain joins TRBV6-1 to TRBJ2-7; D call uncertain. The V end lost 0 bases, the J end lost 9 bases, and 15 bases lay between the germline ends. There are 14 residues in the CDR3. CDR1 MNHNS and CDR2 SASEGT come from the germline V gene. The CDR3 loop is CASSEATRGIGQYF. The CDR3 DNA is TGTGCCAGCAGTGAAGCAACACGCGGAATTGGGCAGTACTTC.

The rearrangement joins TRBV29-1 to TRBJ1-1; no clear D gene. This CDR3 has 12 amino acids. Germline assignment: CDR1 SQVTM and CDR2 ANQGSEA. Trimming cost V 1 base and J 4 bases, with 7 bases left between them. The CDR3 loop is CSVEADGTEAFF. The CDR3 DNA is TGCAGCGTTGAAGCTGACGGCACTGAAGCTTTCTTT.

J is TRBJ1-4 and V is TRBV29-1, with a possible D match to TRBD1 (5 bases). This CDR3 is 13 amino acids long. Germline CDR1 and CDR2: SQVTM and ANQGSEA. V was cut by 4 bases and J by 3 bases, with 9 bases left in between. This chain's CDR3 is CSVGGGANEKLFF. CDR3 DNA sequence: TGCAGCGTTGGAGGAGGGGCTAATGAAAAACTGTTTTTT.

The J gene is TRBJ2-3, the V gene TRBV10-3, with D maybe TRBD2 (6 bases). Germline lookup yields CDR1 ENHRY and CDR2 SYGVKD. V shed 9 bases and J shed 6 bases, with 13 bases lying between them. The CDR3 extends over 12 amino acids. CDR3 nucleotide sequence: TGTGCCATTGGACTATCCCCCGATACGCAGTATTTT. Encoded protein: CAIGLSPDTQYF.

The rearrangement joins TRBV2 to TRBJ2-3; D is possibly TRBD2 (5 bases). CDR3 length equals 11 residues. The germline V gene encodes CDR1 SNHLY and CDR2 FYNNEI. V shed 6 bases and J shed 4 bases, with 5 bases lying between them. This CDR3 reads CASRLADTQYF. The DNA for the CDR3 is TGTGCCAGCAGACTAGCAGATACGCAGTATTTT.

The genes are TRBV15 and TRBJ2-7; TRBD2 might be the D (6 bases). Deletions cut 1 base from V and 2 bases from J, with 21 bases between. The germline gives CDR1 LNHNV, CDR2 YYDKDF (reference sequence). There are 18 residues in the CDR3. The CDR3 spells CATSRVVGSKREAYEQYF. The CDR3 bases are TGTGCCACCAGCAGAGTTGTGGGTAGTAAGAGGGAGGCCTACGAGCAGTACTTC. Variable domain in full (rest from reference TRBV15 and TRBJ2-7): DAMVIQNPRYQVTQFGKPVTLSCSQTLNHNVMYWYQQKSSQAPKLLFHYYDKDFNNEADTPDNFQSRRPNTSFCFLDIRSPGLGDTAMYLCATSRVVGSKREAYEQYFGPGTRLTVT.

The chain combines TRBV5-4 with TRBJ2-5, with D possibly matching TRBD1 (6 bases). V lost 4 bases and J 5 bases, leaving 21 bases between the germline ends. The CDR3 has 16 amino acids. Per germline, CDR1 SGHNT and CDR2 YYREEE (reference sequence). CDR3 in DNA: TGTGCCAGCAGCCCCACCCCCAGGGGACCGATCGAGACCCAGTACTTC. Translation gives CASSPTPRGPIETQYF.

This clone was recorded only once. This rearrangement joins TRBV4-3 to TRBJ1-2; weak D call: TRBD1 (5 bases). Germline CDR1 is LGHNA and CDR2 is YSLEER. This CDR3 spans 15 amino acids. The V and J ends lost 2 bases and 2 bases respectively, with 12 bases between them. The CDR3 nucleotides read TGCGCCAGCAGCCAACTGGGGGGAGAGAACTATGGCTACACCTTC. Translation gives CASSQLGGENYGYTF.

This clone was seen only once. The V and J genes are TRBV28 and TRBJ2-2; weak D call: TRBD2 (6 bases). Trimming stripped 5 bases from V and 3 bases from J, with 13 bases between. The germline CDR1 and CDR2 sequences are MDHEN and SYDVKM. The CDR3 extends over 15 amino acids. The CDR3 region is CASSPGGMDTGELFF. CDR3 bases: TGTGCCAGCAGTCCCGGCGGGATGGACACCGGGGAGCTGTTTTTT.

V gene TRBV7-9 combines with J gene TRBJ2-5; D remains ambiguous. V was clipped by 5 bases and J by 5 bases, with 18 bases between them. The CDR3 totals 15 residues. Per the germline V gene, CDR1 is SEHNR and CDR2 is FQNEAQ (reference sequence). The chain's CDR3 is CASSPQKTFSETQYF. DNA of the CDR3: TGTGCCAGCAGCCCACAAAAGACTTTCTCGGAGACCCAGTACTTC.

The chain joins TRBV5-5 to TRBJ2-7, with 8 bases lining up with TRBD1. This CDR3 region has 12 residues. CDR1 is SGHKS and CDR2 is YYEKEE in the germline V gene (reference sequence). The J segment lost 5 bases and the V segment lost 4 bases, leaving 2 bases of the junction unmatched. The CDR3 loop reads CASSVDRDEQYF. The CDR3 nucleotides read TGTGCCAGCAGCGTGGACAGGGACGAGCAGTACTTC.

In nucleotides, the CDR3 is TGTGCCAGCAGCAACGGACAAGCTGTCCTGGGCACAGATACGCAGTATTTT. Residues: CASSNGQAVLGTDTQYF. The J gene is TRBJ2-3, the V gene TRBV11-2, with D maybe TRBD1 (5 bases). Germline values: CDR1 SGHAT, CDR2 FQNNGV. CDR3 length equals 17 residues. Trimming pared 5 bases from V and 1 base from J, leaving 19 bases between.